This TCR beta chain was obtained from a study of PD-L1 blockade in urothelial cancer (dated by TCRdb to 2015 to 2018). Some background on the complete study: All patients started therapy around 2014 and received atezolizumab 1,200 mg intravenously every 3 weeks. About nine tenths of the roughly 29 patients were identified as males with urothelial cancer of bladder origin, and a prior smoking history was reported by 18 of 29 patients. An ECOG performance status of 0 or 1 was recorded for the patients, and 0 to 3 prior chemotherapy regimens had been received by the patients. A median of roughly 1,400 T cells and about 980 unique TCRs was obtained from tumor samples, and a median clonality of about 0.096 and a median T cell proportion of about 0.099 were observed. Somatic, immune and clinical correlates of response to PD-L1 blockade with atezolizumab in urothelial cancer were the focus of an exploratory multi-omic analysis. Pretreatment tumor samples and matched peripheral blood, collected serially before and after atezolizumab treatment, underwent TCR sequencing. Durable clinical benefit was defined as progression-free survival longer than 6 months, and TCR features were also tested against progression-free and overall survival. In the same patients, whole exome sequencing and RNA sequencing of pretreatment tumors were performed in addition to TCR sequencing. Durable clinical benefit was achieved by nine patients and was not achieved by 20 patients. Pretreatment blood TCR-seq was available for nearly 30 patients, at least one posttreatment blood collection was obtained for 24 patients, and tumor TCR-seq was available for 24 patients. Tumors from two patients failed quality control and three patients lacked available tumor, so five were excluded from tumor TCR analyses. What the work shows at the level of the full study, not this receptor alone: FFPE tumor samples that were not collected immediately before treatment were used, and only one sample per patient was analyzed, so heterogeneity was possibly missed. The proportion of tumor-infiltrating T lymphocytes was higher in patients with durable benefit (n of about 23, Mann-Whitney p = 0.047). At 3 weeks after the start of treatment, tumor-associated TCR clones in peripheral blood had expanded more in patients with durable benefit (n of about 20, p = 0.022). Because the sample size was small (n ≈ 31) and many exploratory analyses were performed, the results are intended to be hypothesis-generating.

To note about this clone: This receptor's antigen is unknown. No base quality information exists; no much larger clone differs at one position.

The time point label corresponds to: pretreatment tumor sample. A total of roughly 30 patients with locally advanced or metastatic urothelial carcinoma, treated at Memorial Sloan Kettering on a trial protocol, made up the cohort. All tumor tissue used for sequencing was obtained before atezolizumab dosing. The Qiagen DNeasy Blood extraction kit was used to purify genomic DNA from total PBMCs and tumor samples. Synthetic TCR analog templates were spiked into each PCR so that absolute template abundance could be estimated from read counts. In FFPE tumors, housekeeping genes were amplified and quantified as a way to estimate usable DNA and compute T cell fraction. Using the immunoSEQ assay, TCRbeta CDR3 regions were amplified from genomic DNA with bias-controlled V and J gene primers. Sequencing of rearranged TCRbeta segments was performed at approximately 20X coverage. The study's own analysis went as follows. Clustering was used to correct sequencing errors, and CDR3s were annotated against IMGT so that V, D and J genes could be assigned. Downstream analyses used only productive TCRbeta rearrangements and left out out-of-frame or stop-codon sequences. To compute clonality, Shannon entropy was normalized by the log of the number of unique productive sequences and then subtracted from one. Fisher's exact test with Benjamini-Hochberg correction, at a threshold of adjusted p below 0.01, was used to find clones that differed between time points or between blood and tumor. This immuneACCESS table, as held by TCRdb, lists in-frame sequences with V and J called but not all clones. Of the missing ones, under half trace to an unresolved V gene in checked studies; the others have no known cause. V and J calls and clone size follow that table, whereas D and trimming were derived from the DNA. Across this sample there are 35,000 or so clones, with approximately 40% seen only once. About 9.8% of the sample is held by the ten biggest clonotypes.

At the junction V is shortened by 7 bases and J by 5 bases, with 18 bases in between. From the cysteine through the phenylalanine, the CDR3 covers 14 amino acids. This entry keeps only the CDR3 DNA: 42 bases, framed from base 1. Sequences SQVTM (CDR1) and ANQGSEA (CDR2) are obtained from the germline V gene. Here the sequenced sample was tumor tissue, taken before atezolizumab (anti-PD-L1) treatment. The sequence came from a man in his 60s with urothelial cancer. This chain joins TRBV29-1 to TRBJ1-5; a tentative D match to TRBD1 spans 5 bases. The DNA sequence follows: TGCAGCGCCTCATTGGAGGGGTCTTATCAGCCCCAGCATTTT. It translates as CSASLEGSYQPQHF. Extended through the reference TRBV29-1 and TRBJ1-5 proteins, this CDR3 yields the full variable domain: SAVISQKPSRDICQRGTSLTIQCQVDSQVTMMFWYRQQPGQSLTLIATANQGSEATYESGFVIDKFPISRPNLTFSTLTVSNMSPEDSSIYLCSASLEGSYQPQHFGDGTRLSIL.